This T cell receptor beta chain was sequenced in a study of T cell repertoires in cytomegalovirus infection. Study at large: Signatures in public TCR beta sequences pointed to both CMV infection and matching HLA type. Overall study findings and caveats: Within the response measured ex vivo, HLA-C-restricted CMV-specific TCR beta clonotypes were dominant. Carriers of CMV and the relevant HLA type were discriminated by public TCR beta frequency.

This CDR3 has 14 amino acids. Germline assignment: CDR1 SGHTA and CDR2 FQGNSA. V lost 4 bases to trimming and J lost 1 base, with 10 bases between them. In TCRdb, the reads were re-called with MiXCR into one record per CDR3 protein. Found here are 55,000 to 70,000 distinct CDR3 sequences, around 21% of them singletons; the top ten hold roughly 80%. This clonotype was seen ten or more times. The antigen is not known. The chain employs TRBV7-2 and TRBJ1-1; D is ambiguous. Sequences were obtained from PBMCs, sequenced either directly or after in vitro stimulation (not recorded which). The clonotype comes from a human donor in good health (CMV status not recorded). Some clones in this sample may be carry-over from other donors' samples. The CDR3 nucleotides read TGTGCCAGCAGCTCCGGGTTGGCGAACACTGAAGCTTTCTTT. It codes for CASSSGLANTEAFF.